Presented here are 28 T cell receptor beta chains from one specimen sequenced in a study of blood T cell repertoires in COVID-19. TCRdb keeps only in-frame clones here, not all; method: immunoSEQ multiplex PCR. The profile shows 90,000 to 130,000 clones, 75% to 80% of them singletons. Sequenced input: peripheral blood. Source of these receptors: a woman older than 75 with active or convalescent COVID-19.

This sequence joins TRBV5-1 and TRBJ2-3; 9 positions match TRBD2. Trimming at V came to 2 bases and at J to 5 bases, leaving 9 bases not matched to a gene. The germline V gene has CDR1 SGHRS and CDR2 YFSETQ. There are 16 residues in the CDR3. CDR3 coding DNA: TGCGCCAGCAGCTTATTAGCGGGAGTGGGGGTAGATACGCAGTATTTT. Protein sequence: CASSLLAGVGVDTQYF.

This chain uses TRBV4-1 with TRBJ2-5; 10 positions match TRBD2. Trimming cost V 2 bases and J 2 bases; bases outside gene matches: 5. CDR1 and CDR2 (germline): MGHRA, YSYEKL. CDR3 length: 16 residues. For the CDR3, the DNA is TGCGCCAGCAGCCAAACCCGGACTAGCGGACAAGAGACCCAGTACTTC. Protein product: CASSQTRTSGQETQYF.

V usage is TRBV10-3 and J usage is TRBJ2-5; D might be TRBD1 (6 bases). Trimming left V 3 bases short and J 4 bases short, with 9 bases between. Germline CDR1 ENHRY, CDR2 SYGVKD. The CDR3 spans 13 residues. CDR3 DNA: TGTGCCATCAGTGACGAAGGGGGAGAGACCCAGTACTTC. As protein: CAISDEGGETQYF.

The CDR3 region is CASSVVTSAETQYF. The CDR3 nucleotides read TGTGCCAGCAGCGTCGTCACTAGCGCAGAGACCCAGTACTTC. The chain couples TRBV7-2 to TRBJ2-5; 7 nucleotides align to TRBD2. Unmatched junction bases numbered 7, after V lost 5 bases and J lost 4 bases. Germline V gene sequence: CDR1 SGHTA, CDR2 FQGNSA. The CDR3 is 14 amino acids.

This sequence joins TRBV6-2 or TRBV6-3 and TRBJ2-3; tentative D call: TRBD1 (5 bases). The V gene's germline CDR1 is MNHEY and CDR2 SVGEGT. Deletions cut 2 bases from V and 2 bases from J, with 11 bases between. The CDR3 length is 15 residues. For the CDR3, the DNA is TGTGCCAGCAGTTACGGGGCGGCCCACACAGATACGCAGTATTTT. Its protein is CASSYGAAHTDTQYF.

This clone was found once. The chain joins TRBV7-9 to TRBJ2-4; 11 bases are a match to TRBD1. Trimming cost V 5 bases and J 8 bases; bases outside gene matches: 2. The germline gives CDR1 SEHNR, CDR2 FQNEAQ (reference sequence). CDR3 length: 13 amino acids. The CDR3 reads CASSGQGADIQYF. The CDR3 DNA reads TGTGCCAGCAGCGGACAGGGGGCAGACATTCAGTACTTC.

This chain links TRBV27 with TRBJ2-1; 16 bases line up with TRBD2. After removal of 6 bases from V and 2 bases from J, the junction contained 10 bases not matched to a gene. Looked up from germline, CDR1 is MNHEY and CDR2 is SMNVEV (reference sequence). The CDR3 consists of 19 residues. The CDR3 nucleotides are TGTGCCAGCAGAGTGGTGGGACTAGCGGGAGGGGGAACCTACAATGAGCAGTTCTTC. It codes for CASRVVGLAGGGTYNEQFF.

V and J are TRBV3-1 (or the pseudogene TRBV3-2) and TRBJ2-1; 8 bases fit TRBD2. Germline loops: CDR1 LGHDT, CDR2 YNNKEL (reference sequence). J gave up 3 bases and V 6 bases, and 4 bases lay outside the gene matches. The CDR3 covers 14 residues. The CDR3 region is CASSNSGNYNEQFF. In DNA, the CDR3 is TGTGCCAGCAGTAATAGCGGGAACTACAATGAGCAGTTCTTC.

The chain has TRBV7-9 and TRBJ2-1; D is possibly TRBD2 (6 bases). Per the germline V gene, CDR1 is SEHNR and CDR2 is FQNEAQ (reference sequence). This CDR3 has 13 residues. Trimming left V 5 bases short and J 9 bases short, with 14 bases between. CDR3 in amino acids: CASSQNPEGEQFF. The CDR3 DNA follows: TGTGCCAGCAGCCAAAACCCGGAGGGTGAGCAGTTCTTC.

V is TRBV11-2 and J is TRBJ2-1; D may be TRBD2 (5 bases). V was clipped by 6 bases and J by 4 bases, with 16 bases between them. The CDR3 length is 15 residues. CDR1 SGHAT and CDR2 FQNNGV come from the germline V gene. The CDR3: CASRSLRAIYNEQFF. The CDR3 bases are TGTGCCAGCAGGTCCCTGCGGGCCATATACAATGAGCAGTTCTTC.

The chain is built from TRBV11-2 and TRBJ2-3; 9 bases line up with TRBD2. Germline V CDR1 and CDR2: SGHAT, FQNNGV. The CDR3 covers 16 residues. Trimming took 1 base from V and 4 from J; bases not matched to a gene: 6. The CDR3, as DNA: TGTGCCAGCAGCTTAGGCGCGGGAGGGGGTGCAGATACGCAGTATTTT. Translating gives CASSLGAGGGADTQYF.

The rearrangement joins TRBV5-1 to TRBJ1-3; D is unclear. The CDR3 extends over 18 amino acids. CDR1 and CDR2 (germline): SGHRS, YFSETQ. V lost 0 bases and J lost 0, with 16 bases in between. The CDR3 region is CASSLDFSLRVSGNTIYF. Here the CDR3 DNA reads TGCGCCAGCAGCTTGGACTTTTCCTTGAGGGTCTCTGGAAACACCATATATTTT.

The CDR3 DNA follows: TGCGCCAGCAGCTTTACCACCTCACGCGCTGAAGCTTTCTTT. Its protein is CASSFTTSRAEAFF. The chain couples TRBV5-1 to TRBJ1-1; D is ambiguous. V was pared by 2 bases and J by 6 bases, with 14 bases between. The CDR3 covers 14 residues. Germline CDR1 SGHRS, CDR2 YFSETQ.

This clone appeared a single time. The chain has TRBV5-1 and TRBJ2-2, with a weak D call TRBD2 (6 bases). The V end lost 0 bases, the J end lost 6 bases, and 12 bases lay between the germline ends. This CDR3 is 15 amino acids long. Germline-derived CDR1 and CDR2 are SGHRS and YFSETQ. The CDR3 DNA reads TGCGCCAGCAGCTTGGCCGGGGGAGAGGCCGGGGAGCTGTTTTTT. This gives the protein CASSLAGGEAGELFF.

J is TRBJ1-3 and V is TRBV19, with D perhaps matching TRBD1 (6 bases). The V gene's germline CDR1 is LNHDA and CDR2 SQIVND (reference sequence). V lost 4 bases, J lost 0 bases, and 10 bases lay in between. The CDR3 is made up of 15 amino acids. The CDR3 spells CASSKGVRSGNTIYF. The DNA for the CDR3 is TGTGCCAGTAGTAAGGGGGTACGCTCTGGAAACACCATATATTTT.

J is TRBJ2-5 and V is TRBV2, with D possibly matching TRBD2 (5 bases). This CDR3 contains 14 residues. Between the trimmed V and J ends, which lost 6 bases and 5 bases, there was a span of 16 bases. Germline CDR1 and CDR2: SNHLY and FYNNEI. The CDR3 DNA reads as TGTGCCAGCAGCAAAGTCCACTGGAGGGAGACCCAGTACTTC. This sequence encodes CASSKVHWRETQYF.

The chain has TRBV7-2 and TRBJ2-5, with D perhaps TRBD1 (7 bases). This CDR3 contains 14 residues. V lost 5 bases and J lost 5, with 15 bases in between. The germline V gene has CDR1 SGHTA and CDR2 FQGNSA. In DNA, the CDR3 is TGTGCCAGCAGCATAAACAGGGGAGGCGAGACCCAGTACTTC. This gives the protein CASSINRGGETQYF.

The count of this clone is one. V usage is TRBV7-3 and J usage is TRBJ2-3; TRBD1 agrees at 9 bases. V trimming: 4 bases; J trimming: 4 bases; junction bases outside the gene matches: 6. Per germline, CDR1 SGHTA and CDR2 FQGTGA. The CDR3 extends over 15 amino acids. The CDR3 region has the DNA TGTGCCAGCAGCTACAGGGGGCAAGCGGCAGATACGCAGTATTTT. Translation: CASSYRGQAADTQYF. Full variable domain (remainder filled in from reference TRBV7-3 and TRBJ2-3): GAGVSQTPSNKVTEKGKYVELRCDPISGHTALYWYRQSLGQGPEFLIYFQGTGAADDSGLPNDRFFAVRPEGSVSTLKIQRTERGDSAVYLCASSYRGQAADTQYFGPGTRLTVL.

This chain links TRBV19 with TRBJ2-7; 10 nucleotides agree with TRBD1. Germline V gene data show CDR1 as LNHDA and CDR2 as SQIVND (reference sequence). This CDR3 has 14 residues. V was pared by 6 bases and J by 11 bases, with 13 bases of the junction left unmatched. The CDR3 sequence is CASRAGTGALREYF. The DNA for the CDR3 is TGTGCCAGTAGGGCCGGGACAGGGGCATTGAGAGAGTACTTC.

This chain links TRBV27 with TRBJ2-5; D unclear. Looked up from germline, CDR1 is MNHEY and CDR2 is SMNVEV (reference sequence). V lost 0 bases and J lost 1, with 9 bases in between. The CDR3 consists of 15 residues. The CDR3 sequence: CASSLSRQSQETQYF. The DNA of the CDR3 is TGTGCCAGCAGTTTATCTCGCCAGTCCCAAGAGACCCAGTACTTC.

This clone has a single count. The chain uses TRBV5-1 and TRBJ2-5, with 8 positions matching TRBD2. V shed 3 bases and J 7 bases; nucleotides not matched to a gene: 11. This CDR3 spans 15 amino acids. Germline V gene sequence: CDR1 SGHRS, CDR2 YFSETQ. The CDR3 DNA reads as TGCGCCAGCAGCTCAACGCTAGCGGGCATGGCGACCCAGTACTTC. This gives the protein CASSSTLAGMATQYF.

This chain connects TRBV2 to TRBJ2-7; tentative D call: TRBD1 (5 bases). The CDR3 contains 14 residues. Trimming took off 5 bases at V and 0 bases at J, with 11 bases between the two ends. CDR1 is SNHLY, CDR2 FYNNEI, per germline. CDR3 in amino acids: CASSSDIYSYEQYF. In DNA, the CDR3 is TGTGCCAGCAGTTCGGACATATACTCCTACGAGCAGTACTTC. Based on the CDR3 plus reference TRBV2 and TRBJ2-7, the full variable domain is EPEVTQTPSHQVTQMGQEVILRCVPISNHLYFYWYRQILGQKVEFLVSFYNNEISEKSEIFDDQFSVERPDGSNFTLKIRSTKLEDSAMYFCASSSDIYSYEQYFGPGTRLTVT.

This chain's CDR3 is CAWSGTVGSPLHF. CDR3 in DNA: TGTGCCTGGAGTGGCACAGTAGGTTCACCCCTCCACTTT. The genes are TRBV30 and TRBJ1-6; D remains ambiguous. The CDR3 loop spans 13 amino acids. CDR1 is GTSNPN and CDR2 is SVGIG in the germline V gene (reference sequence). Trimming removed 1 base at V and 9 bases at J, with 10 bases between.

This clone has a single count. This chain links TRBV9 with TRBJ2-1; D possibly corresponds to TRBD1 (5 bases). Per germline, CDR1 SGDLS and CDR2 YYNGEE. Trimming stripped 0 bases from V and 7 bases from J, with 11 bases between. The CDR3 totals 14 residues. Written as DNA, the CDR3 is TGTGCCAGCAGCGTAGCGGTTAGGGGAAATGAGCAGTTCTTC. Residues: CASSVAVRGNEQFF.

The chain has TRBV2 and TRBJ2-5; perhaps TRBD1 as D (6 bases). This CDR3 contains 16 residues. Germline CDR1 reads SNHLY; CDR2 reads FYNNEI. V was clipped by 2 bases and J by 1 base, with 14 bases between them. The CDR3 sequence: CASSEPVGAPQETQYF. For the CDR3, the DNA is TGTGCCAGCAGTGAACCGGTGGGGGCACCCCAAGAGACCCAGTACTTC.

V is TRBV6-5 and J is TRBJ1-2, with a possible D match to TRBD1 (6 bases). Trimming removed 6 bases at V and 6 bases at J, with 14 bases between. The CDR3 runs 13 residues. The germline V gene encodes CDR1 MNHEY and CDR2 SVGAGI. CDR3 sequence reads: CASRATGSNGYTF. CDR3 in DNA: TGTGCCAGCAGGGCCACAGGGTCGAATGGCTACACCTTC.

Comments on this clone: The identical CDR3 is also encoded by other nucleotide sequences in the sample. The rearrangement joins TRBV27 to TRBJ2-7, with a weak D call TRBD2 (5 bases). V lost 5 bases, J lost 4 bases, and 12 bases lay in between. The CDR3 is 13 residues long. Germline values: CDR1 MNHEY, CDR2 SMNVEV (reference sequence). This CDR3 is CASSPTGLYEQYF. The DNA of the CDR3 is TGTGCCAGCAGTCCCACCGGACTGTACGAGCAGTACTTC.

The chain couples TRBV5-1 to TRBJ1-3; D is ambiguous. Germline loops: CDR1 SGHRS, CDR2 YFSETQ. This CDR3 is 15 amino acids long. V gave up 4 bases and J gave up 1 base, with 12 bases separating them. This chain's CDR3 is CASSPGSFSGNTIYF. The CDR3 DNA reads as TGCGCCAGCAGCCCCGGGTCTTTTTCTGGAAACACCATATATTTT.